Presented here are 21 T cell receptor beta chains from one specimen sequenced in a study of blood T cell repertoires in COVID-19. Profiled with immunoSEQ multiplex PCR; TCRdb holds only in-frame clones, not every one. The profile shows around 290,000 clones, 89% of them singletons. The sequencing sample was made of PBMCs or T cells enriched from blood (not recorded which). These receptor sequences come from a woman aged 40 to 50 who had recovered from COVID-19.

This clone is a singleton in its sample. V gene TRBV10-2 combines with J gene TRBJ2-3; 10 bases map to TRBD2. V shed 3 bases and J 4 bases; nucleotides not matched to a gene: 7. This CDR3 comprises 16 residues. Germline V CDR1 and CDR2: WSHSY, SAAADI. This CDR3 reads CASSEGLAGVPDTQYF. The CDR3 bases are TGCGCCAGCAGTGAAGGGCTAGCGGGGGTTCCAGATACGCAGTATTTT.

This chain connects TRBV5-1 to TRBJ1-1; D might be TRBD1 (6 bases). The V and J ends lost 3 bases and 7 bases respectively, with 19 bases between them. The CDR3 spans 15 residues. The germline V gene encodes CDR1 SGHRS and CDR2 YFSETQ. CDR3 sequence: CASSWGHRANGEAFF. The CDR3 nucleotides read TGCGCCAGCAGCTGGGGTCACAGGGCGAACGGTGAAGCTTTCTTT.

V is TRBV7-3 and J is TRBJ2-1; maybe TRBD2 (6 bases). This CDR3 is built from 15 residues. The V gene lost 0 bases and the J gene lost 7 bases, with 13 bases spanning the gap. CDR1 is SGHTA, CDR2 FQGTGA, per germline. The CDR3, as DNA: TGTGCCAGCAGCTTAACGTTCGGAGGGAGAAATGAGCAGTTCTTC. This sequence encodes CASSLTFGGRNEQFF.

This clone occurred once. Other DNA sequences in this specimen translate into the identical CDR3. V and J are TRBV19 and TRBJ2-3, with a weak D call TRBD2 (6 bases). CDR1 and CDR2 (germline): LNHDA, SQIVND (reference sequence). V lost 3 bases to trimming and J lost 0 bases, with 7 bases between them. The CDR3 runs to 14 residues. CDR3 residues: CASSIGGSTDTQYF. The CDR3 coding sequence is TGTGCCAGTAGTATTGGGGGGAGCACAGATACGCAGTATTTT.

This clone was detected only once. The gene calls are TRBV28 and TRBJ1-5, with TRBD1 matching over 7 bases. The CDR3 sequence is 19 residues long. V lost 4 bases, J lost 6 bases, and 21 bases stayed unmatched. Germline V gives CDR1 MDHEN, CDR2 SYDVKM. For the CDR3, the DNA is TGTGCCAGCAGTTCGGTGAATGCAGGGGGGCCGGCGTCGGGTCAGCCCCAGCATTTT. Its translation is CASSSVNAGGPASGQPQHF.

The chain employs TRBV6-6 and TRBJ2-5; 9 nucleotides line up with TRBD1. The CDR3 runs to 14 residues. Germline-derived CDR1 and CDR2 are MNHNY and SVGAGI (reference sequence). V dropped 10 bases and J dropped 4; count of bases not matched to a gene: 10. The CDR3 sequence is CANSDRGRRETQYF. The DNA of the CDR3 is TGTGCCAACTCGGACAGGGGAAGGAGAGAGACCCAGTACTTC.

This chain uses TRBV11-2 with TRBJ2-2; D not certain. Deletions cut 5 bases from V and 3 bases from J, with 22 bases between. In germline, CDR1 is SGHAT, CDR2 FQNNGV. This CDR3 has 18 amino acids. CDR3 protein: CASSPFVEKPRDTGELFF. The CDR3 region has the DNA TGTGCCAGCAGCCCCTTCGTGGAGAAGCCTCGGGACACCGGGGAGCTGTTTTTT.

The rearrangement uses TRBV6-1 and TRBJ1-5, with D unclear. Germline assignment: CDR1 MNHNS and CDR2 SASEGT. This CDR3 contains 16 residues. V lost 0 bases and J 5 bases, leaving 14 bases between the germline ends. The CDR3 nucleotides read TGTGCCAGCAGTGAAGCTCTCTCGAACTACTATCAGCCCCAGCATTTT. This translates into CASSEALSNYYQPQHF.

The chain joins TRBV29-1 to TRBJ1-2; D unclear. V was trimmed by 4 bases and J by 0 bases, leaving 9 bases between them. Germline assignment: CDR1 SQVTM and CDR2 ANQGSEA. This CDR3 has 13 residues. The DNA of the CDR3 is TGCAGCGTTGGGCGGATCGCTAACTATGGCTACACCTTC. Translating it yields CSVGRIANYGYTF.

The CDR3 loop reads CASSSQRVTGELFF. CDR3 bases: TGTGCCAGCAGCTCCCAGCGGGTTACCGGGGAGCTGTTTTTT. The V call is TRBV14, the J call TRBJ2-2; perhaps TRBD2 as D (6 bases). CDR1 is SGHDN and CDR2 is FVKESK in the germline V gene. This CDR3 region has 14 residues. The ends were cut back, 5 bases at V and 5 bases at J, with 12 bases in the middle.

V and J are TRBV18 and TRBJ2-7, with D maybe TRBD1 (6 bases). The CDR3 has 12 residues. Germline V gene lookup returns CDR1 KGHSH and CDR2 LQKENI. CDR3 sequence reads: CATGRDSYEQYF. The CDR3 nucleotides read TGTGCAACAGGGCGTGACTCCTACGAGCAGTACTTC. The full variable domain, rest sourced from reference TRBV18 and TRBJ2-7, is NAGVMQNPRHLVRRRGQEARLRCSPMKGHSHVYWYRQLPEEGLKFMVYLQKENIIDESGMPKERFSAEFPKEGPSILRIQQVVRGDSAAYFCATGRDSYEQYFGPGTRLTVT.

Regarding this clone: Additional DNA sequences in this sample encode the identical CDR3. The chain joins TRBV11-3 to TRBJ2-3; 7 positions match TRBD2. Germline V lookup: CDR1 SGHNT, CDR2 YENEEA. J was trimmed by 3 bases and V by 1 base; bases with no gene match: 4. The CDR3 is 15 residues long. CDR3 in amino acids: CASSLGLADTDTQYF. CDR3 DNA sequence: TGTGCCAGCAGCTTAGGCCTAGCGGATACAGATACGCAGTATTTT.

The V and J genes are TRBV9 and TRBJ1-1; D gene unclear. This CDR3 comprises 14 residues. Germline V gene data show CDR1 as SGDLS and CDR2 as YYNGEE. V gave up 0 bases and J gave up 4 bases, with 10 bases separating them. The CDR3 sequence: CASSVGGYTTEAFF. In DNA form, the CDR3 reads TGTGCCAGCAGCGTAGGCGGTTATACCACTGAAGCTTTCTTT. Full variable domain (remainder filled in from reference TRBV9 and TRBJ1-1): DSGVTQTPKHLITATGQRVTLRCSPRSGDLSVYWYQQSLDQGLQFLIQYYNGEERAKGNILERFSAQQFPDLHSELNLSSLELGDSALYFCASSVGGYTTEAFFGQGTRLTVV.

The V call is TRBV11-2, the J call TRBJ1-1; D is ambiguous. Deletions cut 2 bases from V and 7 bases from J, with 11 bases between. The CDR3 extends over 13 amino acids. Germline assignment: CDR1 SGHAT and CDR2 FQNNGV. CDR3: CASSLFSSFEAFF. CDR3 nucleotides: TGTGCCAGCAGCTTATTCTCTTCCTTTGAAGCTTTCTTT.

V usage is TRBV18 and J usage is TRBJ2-3, with TRBD1 identical over 10 bases. CDR3 length: 16 residues. Germline lookup yields CDR1 KGHSH and CDR2 LQKENI. With V trimmed by 4 bases and J by 3 bases, 7 bases remained unmatched. The CDR3 region is CASSLLGQGPTDTQYF. CDR3 sequence (DNA): TGTGCCAGCTCACTTTTGGGACAGGGGCCGACAGATACGCAGTATTTT.

The chain couples TRBV2 to TRBJ1-2; TRBD1 might be the D (6 bases). This CDR3 region has 16 residues. The V end was cut by 1 base, the J end by 2 bases, with 14 bases between. The germline gives CDR1 SNHLY, CDR2 FYNNEI. DNA of the CDR3: TGTGCCAGCAGTGAAGTGTTAGGGACATCCAACTATGGCTACACCTTC. The encoded protein is CASSEVLGTSNYGYTF.

On this clone: Within the sample, other DNA sequences also encode this same CDR3. The rearrangement uses TRBV12-5 and TRBJ2-7, with 9 bases that match TRBD2. The CDR3 contains 13 residues. Germline V gives CDR1 LGHNT, CDR2 FRNRAP. Trimming at V came to 3 bases and at J to 6 bases, leaving 3 bases not matched to a gene. CDR3 sequence reads: CASGLSAGGEQYF. The DNA for the CDR3 is TGTGCTAGTGGTTTATCAGCGGGAGGCGAGCAGTACTTC.

The genes are TRBV27 and TRBJ2-1; TRBD2 aligns across 13 bases. The J segment lost 9 bases and the V segment lost 5 bases, leaving 7 bases of the junction unmatched. Germline-derived CDR1 and CDR2 are MNHEY and SMNVEV (reference sequence). The CDR3 covers 15 residues. The CDR3 coding sequence is TGTGCCAGCAGTCGTCTCGGACTAGCGGGAGTTGAGCAGTTCTTC. This gives the protein CASSRLGLAGVEQFF.

The chain uses TRBV18 and TRBJ1-3; D is possibly TRBD1 (6 bases). The ends were cut back, 1 base at V and 4 bases at J, with 14 bases in the middle. Per germline, CDR1 KGHSH and CDR2 LQKENI. This CDR3 contains 16 residues. CDR3 DNA: TGTGCCAGCTCACCACGGGAGAGGGGGATCGGAAACACCATATATTTT. Translated, it gives CASSPRERGIGNTIYF.

The rearrangement links TRBV5-1 to TRBJ2-5; 7 bases are a match to TRBD2. This CDR3 is built from 16 residues. Trimming removed 0 bases from V and 0 bases from J; junction bases left unmatched: 5. CDR1 is SGHRS, CDR2 YFSETQ, per germline. The CDR3 DNA reads as TGCGCCAGCAGCTTGGTACTAGCGCGAAACCAAGAGACCCAGTACTTC. This sequence encodes CASSLVLARNQETQYF.

J is TRBJ1-5 and V is TRBV27; D is unclear. Germline V CDR1 and CDR2: MNHEY, SMNVEV (reference sequence). CDR3 length: 13 amino acids. V was shortened by 5 bases and J by 0 bases, with 5 bases between the two germline ends. The chain's CDR3 is CASSRYSNQPQHF. DNA of the CDR3: TGTGCCAGCAGTCGCTATAGCAATCAGCCCCAGCATTTT.